This T cell receptor (beta chain) was observed in a study of T cells expressing NK-cell markers. Background on the study: Sorted CD3+CD56-NKG2C+, CD3+CD56+NKG2C- and CD3+CD56+NKG2C+ T cells were the source of the TCR beta repertoires. Eight donors were sequenced, of whom seven were HCMV-seropositive, while the remaining one was HCMV-seronegative.

General study findings and limits: A few donors' CD3+CD56-NKG2C+ cells were dominated by the same clonotypes. The share of CD8+ T cells held by dominant NKG2C+ clonotypes was about 1.0-8% in six donors.

As concerns this clonotype: Its antigen is currently unknown.

Using the 5' RACE reads, TCRdb records one entry per CDR3 protein without DNA. Found here are 400,000 to 550,000 distinct CDR3 sequences; the top ten clones hold approximately 6.8%. CDR3 size: 13 residues. Germline V gives CDR1 DFQATT, CDR2 SNEGSKA (reference sequence). This chain uses TRBV20-1 with TRBJ2-7. The sequenced sample was blood T cells: a sorted CD56 or NKG2C T cell subset, CD4+ or CD8+ T cells, or bulk PBMC T cells (not recorded which). The sequence was obtained from a woman aged 18 to 75 in good health. The CDR3 reads CSARELVSYEQYF.